The 26 T cell receptor beta chains listed next were all sequenced from one sample in a study of metastatic and nonmetastatic thyroid tumors. TCRdb re-analyzed the PCR reads using MiXCR. The data contain 9,000 to 13,000 clones, around 30% of them singletons. Patients had received no treatment of any kind before thyroid surgery. The specimen was tumor tissue. The receptors originated from a female donor with papillary thyroid cancer or a benign thyroid nodule (not recorded which). Some clones in this sample may be carry-over from other donors' samples.

This clone was picked up a small number of times. CDR3 DNA: TGCAGCGTTGTGGGGGGAGCAACAGATACGCAGTATTTT. The encoded protein is CSVVGGATDTQYF. V and J are TRBV29-1 and TRBJ2-3, with a weak D call TRBD2 (6 bases). V lost 4 bases and J 3 bases, leaving 11 bases between the germline ends. CDR1 and CDR2 from the germline V gene are SQVTM and ANQGSEA. The CDR3 totals 13 residues.

The chain combines TRBV5-1 with TRBJ1-2; TRBD1 agrees at 12 bases. The V segment lost 3 bases and the J segment 8 bases; nucleotides outside the gene matches: 8. The CDR3 runs to 15 residues. The germline gives CDR1 SGHRS, CDR2 YFSETQ. CDR3 in amino acids: CASSSEPGTGGGYTF. The CDR3 nucleotides are TGCGCCAGCAGCTCGGAGCCCGGGACAGGGGGCGGCTACACCTTC.

The chain recombines TRBV30 with TRBJ1-1; D not resolved. The CDR3 is 12 amino acids. Trimming stripped 4 bases from V and 3 bases from J, with 9 bases between. Germline CDR1 is GTSNPN and CDR2 is SVGIG (reference sequence). This CDR3 reads CAWKHLDTEAFF. Here the CDR3 DNA reads TGTGCCTGGAAGCATTTGGACACTGAAGCTTTCTTT.

This clone was recorded at least ten times. The rearrangement links TRBV10-3 to TRBJ2-1; TRBD1 agrees at 9 bases. Trimming took 6 bases from V and 4 from J; bases not matched to a gene: 10. The CDR3 covers 16 residues. CDR1 ENHRY and CDR2 SYGVKD come from the germline V gene. CDR3: CAISNTGGLRYNEQFF. For the CDR3, the DNA is TGTGCCATCAGCAACACAGGGGGCTTGAGGTACAATGAGCAGTTCTTC.

V is TRBV5-1 and J is TRBJ1-2, with unresolved D. This CDR3 is built from 16 residues. Germline lookup yields CDR1 SGHRS and CDR2 YFSETQ. Trimming removed 0 bases at V and 6 bases at J, with 18 bases between. The CDR3 loop reads CASSLGATRAEDGYTF. Written as DNA, the CDR3 is TGCGCCAGCAGCTTGGGAGCCACCCGGGCCGAGGATGGCTACACCTTC.

The V and J genes are TRBV7-9 and TRBJ1-2; TRBD1 might be the D (5 bases). This CDR3 spans 13 amino acids. Deletions cut 0 bases from V and 12 bases from J, with 14 bases between. Germline values: CDR1 SEHNR, CDR2 FQNEAQ (reference sequence). The CDR3 DNA is TGTGCCAGCAGCTTAGCGAGGCAGGGAGACGACACCTTC. Encoded protein: CASSLARQGDDTF.

This clone turned up a few times. J is TRBJ2-7 and V is TRBV4-1; TRBD2 is a possible D gene (6 bases). Trimming took off 1 base at V and 1 base at J, with 11 bases between the two ends. This CDR3 region has 15 residues. Looked up from germline, CDR1 is MGHRA and CDR2 is YSYEKL. The CDR3 bases are TGCGCCAGCAGCCAAGGTGGGGGGAGTTCCTACGAGCAGTACTTC. The encoded protein is CASSQGGGSSYEQYF.

A remark on this clone: The junction and the germline gene differ at one end; a read error may be behind it. V gene TRBV20-1 combines with J gene TRBJ1-2, with a tentative D call TRBD1 (5 bases). Germline CDR1 DFQATT, CDR2 SNEGSKA (reference sequence). This CDR3 has 12 amino acids. The CDR3 DNA follows: TGCAGTGCACCTCTGAGGGGTCATGTCTACGCCTTC. It specifies CSAPLRGHVYAF.

The chain links TRBV5-1 to TRBJ1-1; tentatively, D is TRBD1 (5 bases). Between the trimmed V and J ends, which lost 0 bases and 1 base, there was a span of 7 bases. CDR1 and CDR2 from the germline V gene are SGHRS and YFSETQ. The CDR3 totals 14 residues. CDR3 nucleotides: TGCGCCAGCAGCTTGGATGGGGGGAACACTGAAGCTTTCTTT. This codes for CASSLDGGNTEAFF.

The DNA of the CDR3 is TGTGCCAGCTCACCAGACGGAACCTACGAGCAGTACGTC. As protein: CASSPDGTYEQYV. This chain links TRBV18 with TRBJ2-5; D not certain. The J call may be mistaken, given a closer DNA end match to TRBJ2-7. This CDR3 is built from 13 residues. CDR1 is KGHSH, CDR2 LQKENI, per germline.

In its sample, this clone ranks as large. The chain combines TRBV27 with TRBJ2-7; 11 bases align to TRBD1. Germline CDR1 reads MNHEY; CDR2 reads SMNVEV (reference sequence). V shed 5 bases and J 2 bases; nucleotides not matched to a gene: 2. The CDR3 totals 14 residues. The CDR3 sequence is CASSGQGAAYEQYF. CDR3 DNA: TGTGCCAGCAGTGGACAGGGGGCGGCCTACGAGCAGTACTTC.

In this sample, this clone turned up a few times. The chain employs TRBV29-1 and TRBJ1-2, with TRBD1 as a possible D gene (5 bases). V was trimmed by 4 bases and J by 2 bases, leaving 8 bases between them. The length of the CDR3 is 12 residues. Germline V gene sequence: CDR1 SQVTM, CDR2 ANQGSEA. The CDR3 spells CSVGQSNYGYTF. The CDR3 coding sequence is TGCAGCGTTGGACAGTCGAACTATGGCTACACCTTC.

This clone came up a few times. CDR3 sequence reads: CASSSRSGTGHKQYF. In DNA, the CDR3 is TGTGCCAGCAGCTCGCGATCCGGGACAGGTCATAAGCAGTACTTC. The gene calls are TRBV11-3 and TRBJ2-7; TRBD1 matches at 8 bases. Germline V CDR1 and CDR2: SGHNT, YENEEA. The CDR3 spans 15 residues. With 4 bases clipped from V and 8 bases from J, the junction kept 13 bases outside the gene matches.

This clone has just a few counts. Mismatch with germline at one junction end may stem from a read error. This sequence joins TRBV12-3 or TRBV12-4 and TRBJ1-1, with D maybe TRBD1 (6 bases). The CDR3 contains 13 residues. The CDR3 region has the DNA TGTGCTAGCATTCCTTACGGGGGGGCGGAAGCTTTCTTT. It encodes CASIPYGGAEAFF.

This clone was observed a handful of times. In DNA, the CDR3 is TGTGCCAGTACAAGAGGGAATTCACCCCTCCACTTT. It encodes CASTRGNSPLHF. The chain uses TRBV28 and TRBJ1-6; D not resolved. V was clipped by 9 bases and J by 7 bases, with 10 bases between them. In germline, CDR1 is MDHEN, CDR2 SYDVKM. The CDR3 is made up of 12 amino acids.

This clone was counted between two and nine times. This chain links TRBV11-2 with TRBJ2-3; D might be TRBD1 or TRBD2, each matching 5 bases. This CDR3 comprises 13 residues. Germline V gives CDR1 SGHAT, CDR2 FQNNGV. Trimming removed 5 bases from V and 2 bases from J, with 8 bases in between. The CDR3 loop is CASSGGATDTQYF. CDR3 DNA: TGTGCCAGCAGCGGGGGAGCCACAGATACGCAGTATTTT.

This clone is deemed medium-sized. This chain connects TRBV20-1 to TRBJ2-1; 7 bases match TRBD2. Germline trimming cut 4 bases from V and 4 bases from J; bases unmatched to any gene: 1. CDR3 size: 12 residues. Germline CDR1 and CDR2: DFQATT and SNEGSKA (reference sequence). In nucleotides, the CDR3 is TGCAGTGCTACGGGGGGATACAATGAGCAGTTCTTC. Its protein product is CSATGGYNEQFF.

The sample holds one count of this clone. The genes are TRBV24-1 and TRBJ2-7; 8 bases match TRBD1. The J segment lost 7 bases and the V segment lost 3 bases, leaving 4 bases of the junction unmatched. CDR3 length equals 13 residues. CDR1 is KGHDR and CDR2 is SFDVKD in the germline V gene. The CDR3 DNA follows: TGTGCCACCAGTGATAGGACAGGGCGGGAGCAGTACTTC. It encodes CATSDRTGREQYF.

This clone has at least ten counts. The sample holds other DNA sequences that translate to the same CDR3. J is TRBJ1-3 and V is TRBV3-1; D not certain. The CDR3 loop spans 12 amino acids. V lost 2 bases, J lost 4 bases, and 3 bases lay in between. Germline CDR1 LGHDT, CDR2 YNNKEL (reference sequence). The CDR3 sequence is CASSQNGNTIYF. CDR3 bases: TGTGCCAGCAGCCAAAACGGAAACACCATATATTTT.

The chain combines TRBV6-1 with TRBJ2-7, with 7 bases matching TRBD1. V shed 6 bases and J 0 bases; nucleotides not matched to a gene: 5. From germline, CDR1 is MNHNS and CDR2 SASEGT. CDR3 size: 14 residues. The CDR3 spells CASRRTGASYEQYF. As DNA, the CDR3 is TGTGCCAGCAGACGGACAGGAGCCTCCTACGAGCAGTACTTC.

This clone was counted many times. The chain couples TRBV29-1 to TRBJ2-3, with 12 bases aligning to TRBD2. The CDR3 loop spans 14 amino acids. Germline V gene lookup returns CDR1 SQVTM and CDR2 ANQGSEA. CDR3 protein: CSSASGRATDTQYF. As DNA, the CDR3 is TGCAGTTCTGCTAGCGGGAGGGCCACAGATACGCAGTATTTT.

This chain joins TRBV6-5 and TRBJ2-1, with TRBD1 identical over 7 bases. After removal of 0 bases from V and 6 bases from J, the junction contained 11 bases not matched to a gene. The CDR3 consists of 17 residues. Germline CDR1 MNHEY, CDR2 SVGAGI. The CDR3 coding sequence is TGTGCCAGCAGTTACTCGACGATCAGGGGGTGGCCCAATGAGCAGTTCTTC. Protein sequence: CASSYSTIRGWPNEQFF.

This clone ranks as medium-sized (0.01 to 0.1%). V usage is TRBV5-1 and J usage is TRBJ1-4, with D hard to call. The V gene lost 6 bases and the J gene lost 2 bases, with 8 bases spanning the gap. Germline CDR1 reads SGHRS; CDR2 reads YFSETQ. The CDR3 contains 13 residues. The CDR3 nucleotides are TGCGCCAGCATGCGAGGGACTAATGAAAAACTGTTTTTT. This sequence encodes CASMRGTNEKLFF.

The CDR3 nucleotides are TGCAGTGCTAGGGCCCAGGGGGCTCGGAGCTACGAGCAGTACTTC. Its translation is CSARAQGARSYEQYF. This chain connects TRBV20-1 to TRBJ2-7; 8 bases are shared with TRBD1. Germline values: CDR1 DFQATT, CDR2 SNEGSKA (reference sequence). Losses at the gene ends were 3 bases for V and 3 bases for J; bases not matched to a gene: 10. This CDR3 is 15 amino acids long.

Within the sample, this clone is medium-sized (0.01 to 0.1%). This sequence joins TRBV12-3 or TRBV12-4 and TRBJ2-2; 8 nucleotides agree with TRBD2. With V trimmed by 4 bases and J by 5 bases, 12 bases remained unmatched. The CDR3 is 17 residues long. The DNA for the CDR3 is TGTGCCAGCAGTTCGCCTGGCGGGGGGCGTTGGACCGGGGAGCTGTTTTTT. It codes for CASSSPGGGRWTGELFF.

This clone was detected a few times. The CDR3 bases are TGCAGTGCTAGTCAACTCGGGACAGCGAACACTGAAGCTTTCTTT. Its translation: CSASQLGTANTEAFF. The chain links TRBV20-1 to TRBJ1-1; TRBD1 aligns across 7 bases. The CDR3 length is 15 residues. Looked up from germline, CDR1 is DFQATT and CDR2 is SNEGSKA (reference sequence). The V segment lost 3 bases and the J segment 1 base; nucleotides outside the gene matches: 8.